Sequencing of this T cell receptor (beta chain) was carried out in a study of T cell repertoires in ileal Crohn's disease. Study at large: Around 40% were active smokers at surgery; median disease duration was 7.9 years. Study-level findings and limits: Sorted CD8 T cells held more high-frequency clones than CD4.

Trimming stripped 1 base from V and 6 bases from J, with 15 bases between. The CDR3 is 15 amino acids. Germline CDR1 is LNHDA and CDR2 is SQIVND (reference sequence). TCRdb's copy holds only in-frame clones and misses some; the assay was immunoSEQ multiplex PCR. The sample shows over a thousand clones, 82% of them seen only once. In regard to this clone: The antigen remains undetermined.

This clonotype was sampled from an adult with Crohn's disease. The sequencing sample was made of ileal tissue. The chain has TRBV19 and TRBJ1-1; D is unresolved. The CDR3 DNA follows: TGTGCCAGTAGTATAGGAAGCATCCCCGGAGCTGAAGCTTTCTTT. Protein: CASSIGSIPGAEAFF.